The 3 T cell receptor beta chains below all came from one sample that was sequenced in a study of cytomegalovirus exposure and HLA in healthy donors. Libraries were prepared by immunoSEQ multiplex PCR; TCRdb keeps only in-frame clonotypes and omits some of them. This table holds roughly 100,000 clones, about 95% found once. The sample comprised PBMCs. The receptors come from a young woman in good health and CMV-seronegative.

This clone was counted a single time. The rearrangement uses TRBV2 and TRBJ2-1, with D possibly matching TRBD2 (6 bases). This CDR3 contains 12 residues. Trimming took off 8 bases at V and 3 bases at J, with 8 bases between the two ends. Germline assignment: CDR1 SNHLY and CDR2 FYNNEI. CDR3: CASRGVYNEQFF. The CDR3 DNA follows: TGTGCCAGCCGCGGGGTCTACAATGAGCAGTTCTTC.

The V and J genes are TRBV10-3 and TRBJ1-5, with 7 positions matching TRBD1. The junction had 8 bases not matched to a gene; V was cut back by 10 bases and J by 2 bases. The germline V gene has CDR1 ENHRY and CDR2 SYGVKD. The CDR3 is 14 residues long. The DNA of the CDR3 is TGTGCCACCGGGACAGCGTCGGGCAATCAGCCCCAGCATTTT. Its translation: CATGTASGNQPQHF.

This clone was detected only once. The chain recombines TRBV19 with TRBJ2-7; D may be TRBD1 (6 bases). Trimming shortened V by 7 bases and J by 0 bases, and 28 bases separated the two germline ends. Germline CDR1 reads LNHDA; CDR2 reads SQIVND (reference sequence). CDR3 length: 19 amino acids. CDR3 loop: CASTTTYFVSTGNSYEQYF. The DNA of the CDR3 is TGTGCCAGTACCACCACTTACTTTGTTTCAACAGGGAACTCCTACGAGCAGTACTTC.